The 14 T cell receptor beta chains reported below all come from one sample, sequenced in a study of sequential checkpoint blockade in melanoma. Clones were sequenced by immunoSEQ multiplex PCR, and TCRdb holds only the in-frame ones, with some missing. The sample has over 10,000 clones, roughly 72% seen once. Regarding treatment: randomized to nivolumab then ipilimumab (arm A) or the reverse (arm B). The sequencing here drew on CD8+ T cells sorted from blood (inferred from file names), taken from a patient given nivolumab and ipilimumab in sequence. These receptor sequences come from a human donor with melanoma.

V usage is TRBV2 and J usage is TRBJ1-5; TRBD1 matches at 7 bases. V lost 8 bases, J lost 3 bases, and 1 base stayed unmatched. CDR1 and CDR2 from the germline V gene are SNHLY and FYNNEI. The CDR3 consists of 12 residues. The CDR3 spells CASEGANQPQHF. CDR3 nucleotides: TGTGCCAGCGAGGGGGCCAATCAGCCCCAGCATTTT.

This clone was seen a few times. This rearrangement joins TRBV15 to TRBJ1-4; 10 nucleotides match TRBD1. The germline gives CDR1 LNHNV, CDR2 YYDKDF (reference sequence). This CDR3 spans 16 amino acids. V lost 6 bases to trimming and J lost 3 bases; unmatched junction nucleotides: 7. In nucleotides, the CDR3 is TGTGCCACCAGTCCGGGACAGGGGAGCCCTAATGAAAAACTGTTTTTT. Protein product: CATSPGQGSPNEKLFF.

The genes are TRBV6-5 and TRBJ1-6; possibly TRBD1 for D (6 bases). The CDR3 is made up of 15 amino acids. The germline V gene has CDR1 MNHEY and CDR2 SVGAGI. V lost 4 bases and J lost 10, with 17 bases in between. The CDR3 region has the DNA TGTGCCAGCAGTTCCCCGCGGGGGGGCGAATCACCCCTCCACTTT. Its translation: CASSSPRGGESPLHF.

V is TRBV13 and J is TRBJ2-5; D remains unclear. CDR1 and CDR2 (germline): PRHDT, FYEKMQ (reference sequence). Trimming took off 3 bases at V and 5 bases at J, with 13 bases between the two ends. The CDR3 loop spans 14 amino acids. The CDR3 loop reads CASSLRRRKETQYF. The DNA for the CDR3 is TGTGCCAGCAGCTTGCGGCGACGGAAGGAGACCCAGTACTTC.

This clone was observed a single time. This chain uses TRBV7-8 with TRBJ1-4; TRBD1 matches at 7 bases. The CDR3 is 14 residues long. Germline CDR1 SGHVS, CDR2 FQNEAQ. With V trimmed by 5 bases and J by 7 bases, 7 bases remained unmatched. The CDR3 sequence is CASSAGGLGEKLFF. In nucleotides, the CDR3 is TGTGCCAGCAGCGCAGGGGGATTAGGTGAAAAACTGTTTTTT.

The chain recombines TRBV29-1 with TRBJ1-1; tentative D call: TRBD1 (5 bases). Looked up from germline, CDR1 is SQVTM and CDR2 is ANQGSEA. V was shortened by 6 bases and J by 6 bases, with 11 bases between the two germline ends. This CDR3 spans 11 amino acids. CDR3 DNA: TGCAGCGTGGGGGGGGAATCTGAAGCTTTCTTT. Encoded protein: CSVGGESEAFF.

Only a few counts were recorded for this clone. The chain employs TRBV7-9 and TRBJ2-7; 8 bases are shared with TRBD2. The CDR3 is 14 amino acids. Germline lookup yields CDR1 SEHNR and CDR2 FQNEAQ (reference sequence). The V and J ends lost 3 bases and 2 bases, in that order; junction bases with no gene match: 3. CDR3 amino acids: CASSLGSGTYEQYF. The CDR3 DNA sequence: TGTGCCAGCAGCTTGGGTAGCGGGACCTACGAGCAGTACTTC.

This chain links TRBV29-1 with TRBJ1-1, with a weak D call TRBD1 (6 bases). Germline V gene sequence: CDR1 SQVTM, CDR2 ANQGSEA. V dropped 3 bases and J dropped 10 bases, with 21 bases sitting between them. This CDR3 comprises 14 residues. CDR3 nucleotides: TGCAGCGTTGAGGGGGGCAGGGAGGGCCGGGGAGCTTTCTTT. Encoded protein: CSVEGGREGRGAFF.

This clone occurred a few times. This chain connects TRBV27 to TRBJ2-1, with D possibly matching TRBD1 (5 bases). V dropped 5 bases and J dropped 4 bases, with 9 bases sitting between them. Germline-derived CDR1 and CDR2 are MNHEY and SMNVEV (reference sequence). The CDR3 spans 13 residues. The CDR3 sequence is CASSNSGYNEQFF. In nucleotides, the CDR3 is TGTGCCAGCAGTAATTCAGGGTACAATGAGCAGTTCTTC.

In regard to this clone: One junction end disagrees with the germline gene, perhaps due to a read error. The V gene is TRBV28, the J gene TRBJ2-5; 7 nucleotides line up with TRBD1. In germline, CDR1 is MDHEN, CDR2 SYDVKM. The length of the CDR3 is 14 residues. The CDR3 bases are TGTGCCTGCAGTTCCCGGGACAGCATATGGACCCAGTACTTC. This translates into CACSSRDSIWTQYF. The full variable domain, completed using reference TRBV28 and TRBJ2-5, is DVKVTQSSRYLVKRTGEKVFLECVQDMDHENMFWYRQDPGLGLRLIYFSYDVKMKEKGDIPEGYSVSREKKERFSLILESASTNQTSMYLCACSSRDSIWTQYFGPGTRLLVL.

The J gene is TRBJ2-5, the V gene TRBV9, with TRBD2 matching 9 bases. The CDR3 contains 16 residues. Germline V CDR1 and CDR2: SGDLS, YYNGEE. The J segment lost 5 bases and the V segment lost 0 bases, leaving 8 bases of the junction unmatched. The CDR3 DNA follows: TGTGCCAGCAGCGTAGCTGGGGCGGGAGGGTTGGAGACCCAGTACTTC. It translates to CASSVAGAGGLETQYF.

This clone was seen a few times. The V gene is TRBV12-5, the J gene TRBJ1-5; D gene ambiguous. Germline V CDR1 and CDR2: LGHNT, FRNRAP. Deletions cut 5 bases from V and 0 bases from J, with 8 bases between. The CDR3 totals 14 residues. In DNA form, the CDR3 reads TGTGCTAGTGGTCCGGACTATAGCAATCAGCCCCAGCATTTT. It codes for CASGPDYSNQPQHF.

This clone was observed a handful of times. V is TRBV7-9 and J is TRBJ1-2, with D possibly matching TRBD1 (5 bases). Per germline, CDR1 SEHNR and CDR2 FQNEAQ (reference sequence). Trimming cost V 4 bases and J 5 bases, with 11 bases left between them. The CDR3 is 13 residues long. CDR3: CASSSSGGYGYTF. CDR3 nucleotides: TGTGCCAGCAGCTCATCCGGGGGGTATGGCTACACCTTC.

The chain has TRBV7-8 and TRBJ2-1, with a possible D match to TRBD2 (5 bases). The CDR3 length is 13 residues. Germline CDR1 SGHVS, CDR2 FQNEAQ. The V end was cut by 7 bases, the J end by 7 bases, with 14 bases between. The CDR3 DNA sequence: TGTGCCAGCATAAGAGGGCCGGGGAATGAGCAGTTCTTC. This gives the protein CASIRGPGNEQFF.